Listed below are T cell receptor beta chains from one sample, sequenced in a study of cytomegalovirus exposure and HLA in healthy donors. The repertoire was sequenced with immunoSEQ multiplex PCR; TCRdb's copy has only in-frame clones and lacks some. With 100,000 to 150,000 clones in the sample, the ten largest clones hold around 1.6%. Sequencing was done on a sample of PBMCs. These receptor sequences come from a woman aged 40 to 49 in good health and CMV-seropositive. CDR3s include the opening cysteine and the closing phenylalanine or tryptophan.

V gene	J gene	CDR3 protein
TRBV9	TRBJ1-2	CASSGTGSGYTF
TRBV5-1	TRBJ2-3	CASSPGTSGRTDTQYF
TRBV19	TRBJ1-4	CASSRADRENEKLFF
TRBV18	TRBJ2-7	CASSPAGQGVSEQYF
TRBV5-6	TRBJ1-6	CASSLNRGRSPLHF
TRBV9	TRBJ2-2	CASSSLTSGRSGELFF
TRBV5-1	TRBJ2-7	CASSQDRGTYEQYF
TRBV9	TRBJ2-1	CASSPVGLALSEQFF
TRBV5-6	TRBJ2-5	CASSLVRGGETQYF
TRBV19	TRBJ2-7	CASSITQGNNQYF
TRBV30	TRBJ2-3	CAWSVGVAGIADTQYF
TRBV4-1	TRBJ2-3	CASSQVPSGTDTQYF
TRBV9	TRBJ2-1	CASSLHLSGRANEQFF
TRBV10-1	TRBJ2-7	CASSVGGRTYEQYF
TRBV10-3	-	CAISGGLFYEQYF